The next 5 T cell receptor beta chains were all read from a single sample in a study of blood T cell repertoires in COVID-19. The repertoire was sequenced with immunoSEQ multiplex PCR; TCRdb's copy has only in-frame clones and lacks some. The sample includes 95,000 to 150,000 clones, 84% seen only once; the top ten take approximately 3.6%. Sequenced sample: PBMCs or T cells enriched from blood (not recorded which). The receptors were gathered from a woman in her twenties or thirties who had recovered from COVID-19.

A remark on this clone: Germline and junction disagree at one end, which may indicate a read error. The rearrangement joins TRBV4-1 to TRBJ2-7; the match to TRBD2 covers 10 bases. Germline CDR1 and CDR2: MGHRA and YSYEKL. This CDR3 is 12 amino acids long. CDR3 sequence reads: CASSQPTSGIHF. DNA for the CDR3: TGCGCCAGCAGCCAGCCAACTAGCGGGATTCACTTC.

This chain uses TRBV2 with TRBJ1-1; 10 bases agree with TRBD1. In germline, CDR1 is SNHLY, CDR2 FYNNEI. V trimming: 5 bases; J trimming: 0 bases; junction bases outside the gene matches: 6. The CDR3 spans 16 residues. In nucleotides, the CDR3 is TGTGCCAGCAGTTACCGGGACAGGGGTATGAACACTGAAGCTTTCTTT. Encoded protein: CASSYRDRGMNTEAFF.

This clone was seen a single time. The chain has TRBV7-2 and TRBJ2-3; 7 bases fit TRBD2. The germline gives CDR1 SGHTA, CDR2 FQGNSA. V was pared by 5 bases and J by 2 bases, with 7 bases of the junction left unmatched. The CDR3 loop spans 15 amino acids. CDR3 in amino acids: CASSRDYLSTDTQYF. The CDR3 nucleotides are TGTGCCAGCAGCCGGGACTACCTATCCACAGATACGCAGTATTTT.

DNA of the CDR3: TGTGCCAGCTCACGCGGGAGAAATACCTACGAGCAGTACTTC. It is translated as CASSRGRNTYEQYF. The genes are TRBV18 and TRBJ2-7, with TRBD2 matching over 7 bases. The CDR3 totals 14 residues. Trimming cost V 4 bases and J 2 bases; bases outside gene matches: 5. CDR1 and CDR2 from the germline V gene are KGHSH and LQKENI.

The chain combines TRBV7-9 with TRBJ1-1, with D maybe TRBD1 (5 bases). Trimming took off 5 bases at V and 6 bases at J, with 19 bases between the two ends. CDR1 is SEHNR and CDR2 is FQNEAQ in the germline V gene (reference sequence). The CDR3 contains 15 residues. The CDR3 coding sequence is TGTGCCAGCAGCCCCGCGGGGGGTGGGGAGCCTGAAGCTTTCTTT. Protein product: CASSPAGGGEPEAFF.